The 3 T cell receptor beta chains in this list originate from one sample, sequenced in a study of blood T cell repertoires in COVID-19. The method was immunoSEQ multiplex PCR; TCRdb's version includes in-frame clones alone and lacks a portion of them. This sample has approximately 25,000 clones, with 84% found just once. The sample was peripheral blood. These TCRs come from a woman aged 80 or older with acute or convalescent COVID-19.

The count of this clone is one. In DNA, the CDR3 is TGTGCCATCAGGCCCGGGACAGGGGTCTCCGAGCAGTACTTC. Translating gives CAIRPGTGVSEQYF. This chain uses TRBV10-3 with TRBJ2-7; the match to TRBD1 covers 10 bases. Trimming removed 6 bases from V and 6 bases from J; junction bases left unmatched: 8. This CDR3 has 14 residues. In germline, CDR1 is ENHRY, CDR2 SYGVKD.

V usage is TRBV11-2 and J usage is TRBJ2-1, with 13 nucleotides matching TRBD2. Germline V gene sequence: CDR1 SGHAT, CDR2 FQNNGV. The CDR3 is 16 residues long. After removal of 2 bases from V and 7 bases from J, the junction contained 5 bases not matched to a gene. CDR3 bases: TGTGCCAGCAGCTTAACTAGCGGGAGGGCCGGGAATGAGCAGTTCTTC. This codes for CASSLTSGRAGNEQFF.

The CDR3 DNA is TGTGCCAGTAGCCCGCGACAGTCGCACACTGAAGCTTTCTTT. Protein: CASSPRQSHTEAFF. This chain uses TRBV19 with TRBJ1-1; TRBD1 is a possible D gene (5 bases). Germline V gene lookup returns CDR1 LNHDA and CDR2 SQIVND (reference sequence). Trimming pared 6 bases from V and 3 bases from J, leaving 14 bases between. The CDR3 extends over 14 amino acids.